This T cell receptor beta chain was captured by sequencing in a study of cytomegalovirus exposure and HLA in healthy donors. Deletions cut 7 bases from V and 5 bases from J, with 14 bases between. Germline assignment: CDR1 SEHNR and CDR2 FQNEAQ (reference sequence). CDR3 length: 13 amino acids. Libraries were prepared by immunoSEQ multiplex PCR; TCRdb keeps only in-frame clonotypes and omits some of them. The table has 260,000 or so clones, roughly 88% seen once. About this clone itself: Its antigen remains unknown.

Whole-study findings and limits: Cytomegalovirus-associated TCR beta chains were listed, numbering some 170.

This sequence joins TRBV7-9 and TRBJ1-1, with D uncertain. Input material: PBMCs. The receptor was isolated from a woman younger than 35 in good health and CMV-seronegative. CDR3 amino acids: CASTRTYPTEAFF. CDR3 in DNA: TGTGCCAGCACCCGGACTTATCCAACTGAAGCTTTCTTT.